The T cell receptor beta chain under discussion was sequenced for a study of human CD8 memory T cell subsets (dated by TCRdb to 2018 to 2021). A note on the overall study: TCRbeta repertoires of stem-like (TSTEM), progenitor exhausted-like (TPEX) and effector memory CD8+ T cell subsets were compared to assess their clonal relationships. Six donors each provided TSTEM, TPEX and effector memory subsets, from which TCRbeta repertoires were obtained.

Density gradient separation was used to isolate peripheral blood mononuclear cells from healthy donor buffy coats. In the study, negative magnetic separation with EasySep or MojoSort CD8+ T cell isolation kits was used to enrich total CD8+ T cells. For each subset, total RNA was extracted using an RNeasy Mini Kit from duplicate vials of about 150,000 sorted CD8+ T cells. PBMCs were used either fresh or after being cryopreserved in fetal bovine serum containing roughly 10% DMSO. CD8+ T cell subsets were sorted to purity by fluorescence-activated cell sorting on a FACSAria III. Concerning this clonotype itself: Its antigen is not yet known.

Study-wide findings and limitations: Sequencing was limited to TCRbeta chains, and the repertoire comparisons were based on roughly 6 donors analyzed with paired t-tests and Bonferroni correction. Clonotypes were shared with effector memory cells by both stem-like subsets, but only minimal overlap was found between TSTEM and TPEX repertoires, suggesting distinct antigen spectra. Similarly high normalized Shannon-Wiener diversity was shown by TSTEM and TPEX subsets, whereas comparatively lower diversity was seen in effector memory subsets. Chao1 estimates suggested greater repertoire diversity in TSTEM than in TPEX subsets, potentially reflecting a broader range of specificities.

A Human TCR Profiling Kit was used to prepare UMI-labeled 5' RACE TCRbeta libraries. Every TCRbeta library was prepared in parallel, with the same number of PCR cycles used for all of the libraries. In the authors' own workflow: The number of functional CDR3beta clonotypes in each TCRbeta library ranged from about 2,800 to 18,000. UMI extraction and consensus assembly used MIGEC 1.2.9, requiring at least three reads per UMI. MiXCR 3.0.3 was used to extract the in-frame CDR3beta repertoires. Diversity metrics were computed in VDJtools 1.2.1 after downsampling each sample to 42,000 randomly selected UMIs. For each sample pair, the repertoire overlap metrics D, R and F2 were calculated in VDJtools using the top 3,000 clones. TCRdb reprocessed the reads into one record per CDR3 protein sequence, lacking DNA. The V and J calls, along with clone size, are taken from TCRdb and not from the paper's own processing. The table for this sample lists around 11,000 distinct CDR3 sequences. Roughly a sixth of the sample lies in the top ten.

This sequence originates from a human donor in good health. The sequencing input was CD8+ T cells from PBMCs.

The CDR3 amino acid sequence is: CASSWGDLQETQYF. This receptor chain uses TRBV5-1 and TRBJ2-5; TCRdb's assignment of TRBD2 cannot be checked, as there is no DNA. From cysteine to phenylalanine, the CDR3 is 14 amino acids long. DNA was not recorded. Sequences SGHRS (CDR1) and YFSETQ (CDR2) are obtained from the germline V gene.